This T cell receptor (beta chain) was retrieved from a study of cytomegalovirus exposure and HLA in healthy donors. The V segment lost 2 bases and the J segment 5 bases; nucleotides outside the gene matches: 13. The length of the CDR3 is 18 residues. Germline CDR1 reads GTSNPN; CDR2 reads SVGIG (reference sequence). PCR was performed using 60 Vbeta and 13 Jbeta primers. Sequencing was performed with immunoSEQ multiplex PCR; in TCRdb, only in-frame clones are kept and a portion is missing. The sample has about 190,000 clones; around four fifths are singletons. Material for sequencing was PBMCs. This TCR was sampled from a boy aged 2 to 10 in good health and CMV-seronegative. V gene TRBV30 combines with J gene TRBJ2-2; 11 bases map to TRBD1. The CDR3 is CAWSPRTGGWAGTGELFF. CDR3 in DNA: TGTGCCTGGAGTCCCCGGACAGGGGGCTGGGCAGGGACCGGGGAGCTGTTTTTT.